The rows below give T cell receptor beta chains drawn from one sample of a study of Ad26.COV2.S vaccination and SARS-CoV-2 variants. Measured with immunoSEQ multiplex PCR; TCRdb has only the in-frame clones, and not every one. This table has about 350,000 clones, about 87% appearing once. The sample in question was peripheral blood, obtained in a trial of Ad26.COV2.S vaccine versus placebo. Receptor source: a person between 18 and 65 years old who received the Ad26.COV2.S COVID-19 vaccine or a placebo. CDR3s leave out the opening cysteine and the closing phenylalanine or tryptophan. The size field is filled for only some rows; it gives once, few, many or a size class.

J gene: TRBJ1-6; V gene: TRBV28; clone size: .; CDR3 protein: ASSRDRSDSPLH
J gene: TRBJ1-2; V gene: TRBV7-2; clone size: few; CDR3 protein: ASSLVLGQGTRYGYT
J gene: TRBJ2-3; V gene: TRBV28; clone size: .; CDR3 protein: ASSLWGRDRRYTQY
J gene: TRBJ2-7; V gene: TRBV11-3; clone size: .; CDR3 protein: ASSLGLSSYEQY
J gene: TRBJ2-5; V gene: TRBV9; clone size: .; CDR3 protein: ASSVSDQETQY
J gene: TRBJ1-5; V gene: TRBV6-2/TRBV6-3; clone size: .; CDR3 protein: ASSDNQPQH
J gene: TRBJ1-5; V gene: TRBV28; clone size: .; CDR3 protein: ASRRTSRSGGNQPQH
J gene: TRBJ2-1; V gene: TRBV6-2/TRBV6-3; clone size: .; CDR3 protein: ASSYSRTESSYNEQF
J gene: TRBJ1-4; V gene: TRBV4-1; clone size: .; CDR3 protein: ASSPPEGWNEKLF
J gene: TRBJ1-1; V gene: TRBV2; clone size: .; CDR3 protein: ASSEGRPTRNTEAF
J gene: TRBJ2-1; V gene: TRBV24-1; clone size: .; CDR3 protein: ATSDGTLAGRSSYNEQF
J gene: TRBJ1-1; V gene: TRBV28; clone size: .; CDR3 protein: ASSFGDTSRIAEAF
J gene: TRBJ1-2; V gene: TRBV28; clone size: .; CDR3 protein: ASSITGGRGVYGYT
J gene: TRBJ2-1; V gene: TRBV9; clone size: .; CDR3 protein: ASSVGGGASYEQF
J gene: TRBJ2-1; V gene: TRBV29-1; clone size: .; CDR3 protein: SVEVYNEQF
J gene: TRBJ1-4; V gene: TRBV9; clone size: once; CDR3 protein: ASSVGNLQGSGEKLF
J gene: TRBJ2-7; V gene: TRBV7-9; clone size: few; CDR3 protein: ASSLADREQY
J gene: TRBJ1-5; V gene: TRBV29-1; clone size: .; CDR3 protein: SHQNADLSFLDNQPQH
J gene: TRBJ2-4; V gene: TRBV6-2/TRBV6-3; clone size: .; CDR3 protein: ASSYSGLAGTSAKNIQY
J gene: TRBJ1-4; V gene: TRBV6-5; clone size: once; CDR3 protein: ASSYSSGTGNEKLF
J gene: TRBJ1-2; V gene: TRBV19; clone size: .; CDR3 protein: ASSIDASGGGYT
J gene: TRBJ2-2; V gene: TRBV6-4; clone size: .; CDR3 protein: ASKGQTAGELF
J gene: TRBJ1-1; V gene: TRBV19; clone size: .; CDR3 protein: ASGGVNTEAF
J gene: TRBJ1-1; V gene: TRBV4-1; clone size: .; CDR3 protein: ASSHLTRDKEAF
J gene: TRBJ2-1; V gene: TRBV7-2; clone size: once; CDR3 protein: ASSLISALSSYNEQF